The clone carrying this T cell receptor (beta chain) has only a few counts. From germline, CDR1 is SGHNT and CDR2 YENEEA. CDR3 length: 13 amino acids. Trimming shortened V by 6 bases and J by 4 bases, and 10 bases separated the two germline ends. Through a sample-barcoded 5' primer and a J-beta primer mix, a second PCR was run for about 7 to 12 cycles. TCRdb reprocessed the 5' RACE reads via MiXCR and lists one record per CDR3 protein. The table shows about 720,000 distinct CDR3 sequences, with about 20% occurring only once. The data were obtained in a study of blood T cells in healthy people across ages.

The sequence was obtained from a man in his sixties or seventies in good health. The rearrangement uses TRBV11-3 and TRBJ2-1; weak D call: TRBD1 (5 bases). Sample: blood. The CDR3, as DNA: TGTGCCAGCAGTACTCAGGGATACAATGAGCAGTTCTTC. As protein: CASSTQGYNEQFF.